The 31 T cell receptor beta chains listed next were all sequenced from one sample in a study of early stage breast cancer tumors. Assay used: immunoSEQ multiplex PCR; TCRdb lists only in-frame clones, some missing. The sample yields over 4,500 clones, about 55% seen once. Material for sequencing was breast tumor tissue. Receptors originate from a person aged 45 to 60 with breast cancer.

J is TRBJ1-1 and V is TRBV11-3; D is possibly TRBD1 (6 bases). This CDR3 region has 12 residues. V lost 4 bases, J lost 6 bases, and 9 bases lay in between. Germline V lookup: CDR1 SGHNT, CDR2 YENEEA. CDR3 coding DNA: TGTGCCAGCAGCTCACAGGGTTCTGAAGCTTTCTTT. Translated, it gives CASSSQGSEAFF.

The rearrangement links TRBV11-2 to TRBJ2-7, with 9 bases fitting TRBD1. This CDR3 has 14 residues. The germline V gene encodes CDR1 SGHAT and CDR2 FQNNGV. Unmatched junction bases numbered 5, after V lost 6 bases and J lost 2 bases. CDR3 in DNA: TGTGCCAGCAGTTGGGACAGGGCGGCCTACGAGCAGTACTTC. Encoded protein: CASSWDRAAYEQYF.

This clone is a singleton in its sample. V usage is TRBV4-3 and J usage is TRBJ1-5; no definite D call. The CDR3 has 18 amino acids. The ends were cut back, 2 bases at V and 0 bases at J, with 17 bases in the middle. Germline V CDR1 and CDR2: LGHNA, YSLEER. The CDR3 DNA sequence: TGCGCCAGCAGCCAAATAACAAGGACGGATGATAGCAATCAGCCCCAGCATTTT. Protein product: CASSQITRTDDSNQPQHF.

J is TRBJ2-7 and V is TRBV6-5; D may be TRBD1 (5 bases). V shed 6 bases and J shed 1 base, with 16 bases lying between them. Germline CDR1 is MNHEY and CDR2 is SVGAGI. This CDR3 contains 15 residues. CDR3 sequence reads: CASSQGGGPSYEQYV. In DNA, the CDR3 is TGTGCCAGCAGCCAGGGTGGCGGCCCATCCTACGAGCAGTACGTC.

The chain links TRBV6-1 to TRBJ1-6; D might be TRBD1 (6 bases). Germline V gene lookup returns CDR1 MNHNS and CDR2 SASEGT. The CDR3 loop spans 12 amino acids. Trimming removed 9 bases at V and 7 bases at J, with 10 bases between. The CDR3, as DNA: TGTGCCAGTGGGACAAAGAATTCACCCCTCCACTTT. Protein product: CASGTKNSPLHF.

The V and J genes are TRBV6-1 and TRBJ2-1, with D possibly matching TRBD2 (6 bases). The V and J ends lost 6 bases and 0 bases respectively, with 9 bases between them. CDR1 and CDR2 from the germline V gene are MNHNS and SASEGT. The CDR3 spans 14 residues. CDR3 coding DNA: TGTGCCAGCAGGCTAGCGCGCTCCTACAATGAGCAGTTCTTC. The encoded protein is CASRLARSYNEQFF.

This clone has only a few counts. The rearrangement uses TRBV6-6 and TRBJ1-1; D unresolved. Trimming took off 5 bases at V and 4 bases at J, with 11 bases between the two ends. CDR1 MNHNY and CDR2 SVGAGI come from the germline V gene (reference sequence). The CDR3 is made up of 13 amino acids. CDR3 sequence (DNA): TGTGCCAGCAGTCGGACGGGGTCCACTGAAGCTTTCTTT. Residues: CASSRTGSTEAFF.

This clone has just a few counts. V is TRBV2 and J is TRBJ1-1, with D unclear. This CDR3 has 15 amino acids. Trimming cost V 7 bases and J 4 bases, with 19 bases left between them. CDR1 is SNHLY, CDR2 FYNNEI, per germline. The CDR3 DNA reads as TGTGCCAGCACTCTGGGCCTAGGGAGGGTCACTGAAGCTTTCTTT. This codes for CASTLGLGRVTEAFF.

The V gene is TRBV18, the J gene TRBJ1-5; D gene uncertain. There are 16 residues in the CDR3. Germline assignment: CDR1 KGHSH and CDR2 LQKENI. Trimming took off 3 bases at V and 2 bases at J, with 14 bases between the two ends. CDR3 DNA: TGTGCCAGCTCACCCGTCAGCGAGTCGGGCAATCAGCCCCAGCATTTT. Translation gives CASSPVSESGNQPQHF.

This clone was found a few times. This chain uses TRBV9 with TRBJ2-1; no reliable D call. V was shortened by 0 bases and J by 0 bases, with 7 bases between the two germline ends. CDR1 and CDR2 from the germline V gene are SGDLS and YYNGEE. CDR3 size: 15 residues. The CDR3: CASSVEGFSYNEQFF. The CDR3 DNA reads as TGTGCCAGCAGCGTAGAAGGGTTCTCCTACAATGAGCAGTTCTTC.

This clone was observed a handful of times. V and J are TRBV5-1 and TRBJ1-2, with D tentatively TRBD1 (5 bases). Germline loops: CDR1 SGHRS, CDR2 YFSETQ. The CDR3 runs 14 residues. The ends were cut back, 0 bases at V and 1 base at J, with 7 bases in the middle. The CDR3 protein is CASSLGTLNYGYTF. The CDR3 DNA follows: TGCGCCAGCAGCTTGGGGACACTTAACTATGGCTACACCTTC.

This chain links TRBV7-9 with TRBJ2-5; a possible D gene is TRBD2 (7 bases). V lost 5 bases to trimming and J lost 4 bases, with 17 bases between them. Germline V gives CDR1 SEHNR, CDR2 FQNEAQ (reference sequence). This CDR3 is 15 amino acids long. For the CDR3, the DNA is TGTGCCAGCAGCCGACTAGGGGGAGGGTCAGAGACCCAGTACTTC. As protein: CASSRLGGGSETQYF.

This chain joins TRBV6-5 and TRBJ2-1; D may be TRBD2 (6 bases). This CDR3 is 13 amino acids long. Germline V gene lookup returns CDR1 MNHEY and CDR2 SVGAGI. V was cut by 2 bases and J by 6 bases, with 8 bases left in between. CDR3 in amino acids: CASSYGRGNEQFF. Here the CDR3 DNA reads TGTGCCAGCAGTTACGGGCGGGGCAATGAGCAGTTCTTC.

Only a few counts were recorded for this clone. The chain links TRBV7-6 to TRBJ2-2, with 9 bases lining up with TRBD2. This CDR3 comprises 15 residues. Unmatched junction bases numbered 7, after V lost 6 bases and J lost 5 bases. Per germline, CDR1 SGHVS and CDR2 FNYEAQ. CDR3 amino acids: CASRGAGGPTGELFF. In DNA form, the CDR3 reads TGTGCCAGCAGAGGCGCGGGAGGGCCAACCGGGGAGCTGTTTTTT.

CDR3 region: CASSLGGVGEKLFF. CDR3 nucleotide sequence: TGTGCCAGCAGCTTAGGGGGGGTTGGTGAAAAACTGTTTTTT. The J gene is TRBJ1-4, the V gene TRBV7-8; D perhaps matches TRBD1 (5 bases). This CDR3 region has 14 residues. Germline values: CDR1 SGHVS, CDR2 FQNEAQ. V was cut by 1 base and J by 7 bases, with 10 bases left in between. Variable domain in full (rest from reference TRBV7-8 and TRBJ1-4): GAGVSQSPRYKVAKRGQDVALRCDPISGHVSLFWYQQALGQGPEFLTYFQNEAQLDKSGLPSDRFFAERPEGSVSTLKIQRTQQEDSAVYLCASSLGGVGEKLFFGSGTQLSVL.

The chain couples TRBV6-8 to TRBJ1-1; the match to TRBD1 covers 8 bases. The length of the CDR3 is 16 residues. Trimming cost V 6 bases and J 4 bases; bases outside gene matches: 13. Germline assignment: CDR1 MNHGY and CDR2 SAAAGT. Here the CDR3 reads CASRAAQDRASTEAFF. The CDR3 nucleotides read TGTGCCAGCAGGGCTGCTCAGGACAGGGCGAGCACTGAAGCTTTCTTT.

The chain combines TRBV27 with TRBJ2-1; TRBD2 matches 8 bases. Germline V gene lookup returns CDR1 MNHEY and CDR2 SMNVEV (reference sequence). The CDR3 contains 16 residues. Germline trimming cut 4 bases from V and 0 bases from J; bases unmatched to any gene: 5. The CDR3 bases are TGTGCCAGCAGTTCTAGCGGGCGGGGCTCCTACAATGAGCAGTTCTTC. It encodes CASSSSGRGSYNEQFF.

There are a few counts of this clone. The chain has TRBV4-3 and TRBJ1-2; D is ambiguous. Germline V gene sequence: CDR1 LGHNA, CDR2 YSLEER. The length of the CDR3 is 14 residues. V was shortened by 0 bases and J by 7 bases, with 12 bases between the two germline ends. CDR3 in DNA: TGCGCCAGCAGCCAAGAAATGCGATCGGGTGGCTACACCTTC. It yields the protein CASSQEMRSGGYTF.

This chain uses TRBV9 with TRBJ2-5; TRBD1 matches 11 bases. From germline, CDR1 is SGDLS and CDR2 YYNGEE. This CDR3 spans 14 amino acids. With V trimmed by 3 bases and J by 4 bases, 2 bases remained unmatched. CDR3: CASSAGTGGETQYF. The CDR3, as DNA: TGTGCCAGCAGCGCAGGGACAGGGGGAGAGACCCAGTACTTC.

The chain links TRBV19 to TRBJ1-1, with no clear D. Germline V gene data show CDR1 as LNHDA and CDR2 as SQIVND (reference sequence). The length of the CDR3 is 16 residues. Between the trimmed V and J ends, which lost 5 bases and 4 bases, there was a span of 20 bases. CDR3 nucleotide sequence: TGTGCCAGTAGTCCCAACCGGACGCCTACCCTCACTGAAGCTTTCTTT. Protein: CASSPNRTPTLTEAFF.

The V gene is TRBV2, the J gene TRBJ2-1; D is possibly TRBD2 (5 bases). Looked up from germline, CDR1 is SNHLY and CDR2 is FYNNEI. The V gene lost 6 bases and the J gene lost 0 bases, with 12 bases spanning the gap. The CDR3 spans 15 residues. The CDR3 DNA is TGTGCCAGCAGGTCGGACTTCAACTCCTACAATGAGCAGTTCTTC. Translating it yields CASRSDFNSYNEQFF.

This clone is classed as medium-sized. The gene calls are TRBV14 and TRBJ2-3, with D unclear. CDR1 and CDR2 (germline): SGHDN, FVKESK. Trimming took 0 bases from V and 9 from J, leaving 10 bases between them. This CDR3 is 13 amino acids long. Written as DNA, the CDR3 is TGTGCCAGCAGCCAAGATCCAGCCCCCACGCAGTATTTT. This translates into CASSQDPAPTQYF.

The rearrangement uses TRBV7-9 and TRBJ1-3; D is undetermined. V was clipped by 1 base and J by 0 bases, with 13 bases between them. Germline V gene sequence: CDR1 SEHNR, CDR2 FQNEAQ (reference sequence). This CDR3 spans 17 amino acids. CDR3 sequence (DNA): TGTGCCAGCAGCTTAGAAGTTTCGGGTGTCTCTGGAAACACCATATATTTT. It translates to CASSLEVSGVSGNTIYF. Full variable domain (outside the CDR3, taken from reference TRBV7-9 and TRBJ1-3): DTGVSQNPRHKITKRGQNVTFRCDPISEHNRLYWYRQTLGQGPEFLTYFQNEAQLEKSRLLSDRFSAERPKGSFSTLEIQRTEQGDSAMYLCASSLEVSGVSGNTIYFGEGSWLTVV.

The rearrangement uses TRBV11-3 and TRBJ2-7, with a possible D match to TRBD2 (6 bases). The V gene lost 5 bases and the J gene lost 2 bases, with 16 bases spanning the gap. In germline, CDR1 is SGHNT, CDR2 YENEEA. The CDR3 totals 15 residues. The CDR3 spells CASSRVRELTYEQYF. The CDR3 DNA reads TGTGCCAGCAGCCGAGTGCGGGAACTAACCTACGAGCAGTACTTC.

This chain connects TRBV27 to TRBJ1-1; D possibly corresponds to TRBD1 (5 bases). V lost 2 bases, J lost 6 bases, and 10 bases lay in between. The length of the CDR3 is 13 residues. Germline V gene data show CDR1 as MNHEY and CDR2 as SMNVEV (reference sequence). The CDR3 sequence is CASSLVQGSEAFF. CDR3 nucleotides: TGTGCCAGCAGTTTAGTTCAGGGATCTGAAGCTTTCTTT.

The chain is built from TRBV30 and TRBJ1-2; TRBD1 aligns across 8 bases. The CDR3 extends over 16 amino acids. Trimming cost V 3 bases and J 1 base; bases outside gene matches: 10. CDR1 is GTSNPN, CDR2 SVGIG, per germline (reference sequence). DNA of the CDR3: TGTGCCTGGAGCAAAGGACAGGGCCCACTTAACTATGGCTACACCTTC. Protein: CAWSKGQGPLNYGYTF.

DNA of the CDR3: TGTGCCTGGATGATCGGCGGGGGCAGTGAAAAACTGTTTTTT. Encoded protein: CAWMIGGGSEKLFF. The chain employs TRBV30 and TRBJ1-4, with D tentatively TRBD1 (6 bases). The CDR3 contains 14 residues. The V end was cut by 4 bases, the J end by 7 bases, with 16 bases between. Germline V CDR1 and CDR2: GTSNPN, SVGIG (reference sequence).

The V and J genes are TRBV6-6 and TRBJ2-7, with a weak D call TRBD1 (5 bases). V gave up 5 bases and J gave up 5 bases, with 10 bases separating them. The CDR3 has 12 amino acids. Per germline, CDR1 MNHNY and CDR2 SVGAGI (reference sequence). CDR3 nucleotides: TGTGCCAGCAGTCAGGGTGGGAACGAGCAGTACGTC. Translation gives CASSQGGNEQYV.

This clone was found a few times. The chain carries TRBV6-6 and TRBJ1-5, with 10 nucleotides matching TRBD1. Trimming removed 7 bases from V and 7 bases from J; junction bases left unmatched: 4. The length of the CDR3 is 13 residues. In germline, CDR1 is MNHNY, CDR2 SVGAGI (reference sequence). The CDR3 DNA follows: TGTGCCAGCACGAGGACAGGGGGGCAGCCCCAGCATTTT. Translating it yields CASTRTGGQPQHF.

The CDR3 DNA sequence: TGCGCCAGCAGCCAAGGACGAGCGGGGGGCTACACAGATACGCAGTATTTT. Amino acids: CASSQGRAGGYTDTQYF. The chain employs TRBV4-3 and TRBJ2-3; TRBD2 agrees at 9 bases. This CDR3 contains 17 residues. Germline CDR1 is LGHNA and CDR2 is YSLEER. V was pared by 1 base and J by 2 bases, with 7 bases of the junction left unmatched.

The gene calls are TRBV6-1 and TRBJ2-3; no clear D. The CDR3 is 13 residues long. Trimming took 3 bases from V and 5 from J, leaving 9 bases between them. Germline CDR1 is MNHNS and CDR2 is SASEGT. This CDR3 is CASSDGREDTQYF. DNA for the CDR3: TGTGCCAGCAGTGATGGACGCGAAGATACGCAGTATTTT.